These 4 T cell receptor beta chains share one sample of origin, sequenced in a study of cytomegalovirus exposure and HLA in healthy donors. The study ran its PCR with 60 Vbeta and 13 Jbeta primers. Sequenced by immunoSEQ multiplex PCR; TCRdb stores in-frame clones only, minus some. Of about 63,000 clones listed, around 91% were seen once; the top ten hold roughly 12%. Sequenced sample: PBMCs. These receptors all come from a woman in her twenties or thirties in good health and CMV-seropositive.

The table lists this clone with a count of one. The rearrangement joins TRBV14 to TRBJ1-2; TRBD1 matches 7 bases. V shed 6 bases and J 4 bases; nucleotides not matched to a gene: 14. Germline loops: CDR1 SGHDN, CDR2 FVKESK. This CDR3 is built from 16 residues. The CDR3 region has the DNA TGTGCCAGCAGTGGGACAGACCATGACGGGGGCTATGGCTACACCTTC. This codes for CASSGTDHDGGYGYTF.

The V and J genes are TRBV7-3 and TRBJ2-1; D possibly corresponds to TRBD2 (5 bases). V lost 5 bases, J lost 0 bases, and 14 bases lay in between. The germline CDR1 and CDR2 sequences are SGHTA and FQGTGA. CDR3 size: 16 residues. CDR3 in DNA: TGTGCCAGCAGCCCGAGCGGAAGCAGCTCCTACAATGAGCAGTTCTTC. Translating gives CASSPSGSSSYNEQFF.

The CDR3 nucleotides are TGTGCCAGCAGTCCCAACCACCTCCACATGATCAATGAGCAGTTCTTC. Translation: CASSPNHLHMINEQFF. V is TRBV25-1 and J is TRBJ2-1; D is unclear. Per the germline V gene, CDR1 is MGHDK and CDR2 is SYGVNS. The CDR3 length is 16 residues. Trimming pared 5 bases from V and 6 bases from J, leaving 20 bases between.

The chain uses TRBV7-9 and TRBJ1-2, with a weak D call TRBD1 (5 bases). Germline V gene data show CDR1 as SEHNR and CDR2 as FQNEAQ (reference sequence). V gave up 4 bases and J gave up 2 bases, with 8 bases separating them. This CDR3 spans 13 amino acids. The CDR3 region is CASSSRGNYGYTF. The CDR3 coding sequence is TGTGCCAGCAGCTCTAGGGGAAACTATGGCTACACCTTC.